The text below deals with one TCR beta chain. Germline V gives CDR1 GTSNPN, CDR2 SVGIG (reference sequence). There are 12 residues in the CDR3. V lost 5 bases to trimming and J lost 4 bases, with 9 bases between them. The RNA input was roughly 0.45 to 1 ug, and it was reverse transcribed with random hexamers. TCRdb processed the immunoSEQ multiplex PCR reads anew with MiXCR; each CDR3 protein has one entry. This table holds fewer than 350,000 distinct CDR3 sequences, around 91% found once. The data are from a study of CD8 T cells in Susac syndrome. Sequenced sample: CD8+ T cells from PBMCs. The clonotype originates from a human donor with multiple sclerosis. The chain recombines TRBV30 with TRBJ2-1; no firm D call. CDR3 region: CAWFTAYNEQFF. CDR3 DNA: TGTGCCTGGTTTACAGCTTACAATGAGCAGTTCTTC.